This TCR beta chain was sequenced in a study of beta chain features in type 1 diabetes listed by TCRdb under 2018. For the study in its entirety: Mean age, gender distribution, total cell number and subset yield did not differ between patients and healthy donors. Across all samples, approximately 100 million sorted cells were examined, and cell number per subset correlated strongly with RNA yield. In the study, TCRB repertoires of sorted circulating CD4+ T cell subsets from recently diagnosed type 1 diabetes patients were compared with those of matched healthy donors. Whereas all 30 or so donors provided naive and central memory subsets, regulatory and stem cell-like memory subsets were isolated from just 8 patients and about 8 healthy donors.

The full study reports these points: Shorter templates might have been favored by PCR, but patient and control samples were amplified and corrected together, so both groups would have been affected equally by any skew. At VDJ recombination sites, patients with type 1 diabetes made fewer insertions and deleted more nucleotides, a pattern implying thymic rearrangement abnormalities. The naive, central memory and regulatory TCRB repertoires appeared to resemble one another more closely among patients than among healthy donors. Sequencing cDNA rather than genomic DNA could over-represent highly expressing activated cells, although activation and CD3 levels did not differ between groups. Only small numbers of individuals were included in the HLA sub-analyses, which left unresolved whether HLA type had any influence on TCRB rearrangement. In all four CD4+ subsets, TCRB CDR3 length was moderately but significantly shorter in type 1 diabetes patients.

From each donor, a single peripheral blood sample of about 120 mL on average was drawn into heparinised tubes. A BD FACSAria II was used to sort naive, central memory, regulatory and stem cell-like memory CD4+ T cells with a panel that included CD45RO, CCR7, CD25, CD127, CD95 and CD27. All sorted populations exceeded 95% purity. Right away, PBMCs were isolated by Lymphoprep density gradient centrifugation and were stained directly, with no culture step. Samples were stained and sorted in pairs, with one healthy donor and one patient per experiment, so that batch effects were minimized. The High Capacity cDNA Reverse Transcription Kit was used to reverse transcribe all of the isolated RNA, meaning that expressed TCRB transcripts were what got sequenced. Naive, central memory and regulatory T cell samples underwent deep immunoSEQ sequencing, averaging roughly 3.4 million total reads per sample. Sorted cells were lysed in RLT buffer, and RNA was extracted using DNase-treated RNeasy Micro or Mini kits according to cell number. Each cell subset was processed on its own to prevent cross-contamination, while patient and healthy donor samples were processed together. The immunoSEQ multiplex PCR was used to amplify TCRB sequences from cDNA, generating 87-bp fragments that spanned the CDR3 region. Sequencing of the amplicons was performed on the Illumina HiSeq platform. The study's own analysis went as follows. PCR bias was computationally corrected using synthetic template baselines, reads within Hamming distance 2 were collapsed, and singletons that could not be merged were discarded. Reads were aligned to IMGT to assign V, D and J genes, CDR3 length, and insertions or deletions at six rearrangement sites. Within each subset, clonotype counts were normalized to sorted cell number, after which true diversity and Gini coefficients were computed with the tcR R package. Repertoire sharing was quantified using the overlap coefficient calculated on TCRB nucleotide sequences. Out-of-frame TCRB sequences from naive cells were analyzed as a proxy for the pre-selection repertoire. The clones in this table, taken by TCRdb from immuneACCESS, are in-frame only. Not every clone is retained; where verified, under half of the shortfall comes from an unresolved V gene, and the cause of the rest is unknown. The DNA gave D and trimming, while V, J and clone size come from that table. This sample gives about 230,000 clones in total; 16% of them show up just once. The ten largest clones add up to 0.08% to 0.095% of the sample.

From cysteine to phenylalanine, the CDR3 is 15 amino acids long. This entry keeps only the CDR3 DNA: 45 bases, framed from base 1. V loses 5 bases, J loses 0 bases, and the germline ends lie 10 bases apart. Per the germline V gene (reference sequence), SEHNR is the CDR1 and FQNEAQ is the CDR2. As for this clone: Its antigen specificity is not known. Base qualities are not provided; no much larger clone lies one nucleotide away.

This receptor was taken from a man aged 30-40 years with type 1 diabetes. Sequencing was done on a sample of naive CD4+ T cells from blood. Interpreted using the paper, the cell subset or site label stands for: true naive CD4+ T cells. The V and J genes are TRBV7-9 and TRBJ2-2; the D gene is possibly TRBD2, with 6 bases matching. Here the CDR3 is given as CASSPRLANTGELFF. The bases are TGTGCCAGCAGCCCGAGACTAGCGAACACCGGGGAGCTGTTTTTT.